These 23 T cell receptor beta chains share one sample of origin, sequenced in a study of human T cells and chemical hapten exposure (dated by TCRdb to about 2021). Total RNA was extracted from unfractionated whole blood collected in Tempus Blood RNA tubes. Libraries came from 5' RACE. The instrument was an Illumina MiSeq. TCRdb reprocessed the public reads (quality trimming at Q25 with fastp, clone calling with MiXCR) and kept in-frame beta chains. CDR3 protein sequences are deduplicated, and each keeps its most common genes and DNA. This sample has some 78,000 distinct CDR3 sequences in its table, and roughly 8% of those were observed once. Of the sample, about 2.2% is held by the ten largest clones. The source is a male donor in good health.

The rearrangement links TRBV7-9 to TRBJ1-6; 9 bases match TRBD1. V lost 4 bases and J lost 5; bases outside the gene matches: 3. Per the germline V gene, CDR1 is SEHNR and CDR2 is FQNEAQ (reference sequence). The CDR3 extends over 15 amino acids. Here the CDR3 reads CASSSWTGDNSPLHF. The CDR3 region has the DNA TGTGCCAGCAGCTCCTGGACAGGGGATAATTCACCCCTCCACTTT.

There are many counts of this clonotype. The rearrangement uses TRBV29-1 and TRBJ2-1, with 11 bases identical to TRBD1. Germline loops: CDR1 SQVTM, CDR2 ANQGSEA. The CDR3 consists of 14 residues. V shed 8 bases, J shed 6 bases, and the junction held 9 bases outside the gene matches. CDR3 DNA: TGCAGCCCCCCGGGGACAGGGGGGATCAATGAGCAGTTCTTC. It yields the protein CSPPGTGGINEQFF.

This clonotype was picked up many times. The chain carries TRBV3-1 and TRBJ2-7; the D is unclear. The V end lost 0 bases, the J end lost 1 base, and 13 bases lay between the germline ends. CDR1 is LGHDT, CDR2 YNNKEL, per germline (reference sequence). This CDR3 comprises 16 residues. The CDR3 region is CASSQDSGPWSYEQYF. CDR3 in DNA: TGTGCCAGCAGCCAAGATTCGGGTCCTTGGTCCTACGAGCAGTACTTC.

This clonotype appeared many times. The chain combines TRBV3-1 with TRBJ2-1, with D perhaps assigned TRBD1 or TRBD2 (5 bases each). The CDR3 spans 14 residues. Trimming left V 2 bases short and J 10 bases short, with 15 bases between. Germline CDR1 is LGHDT and CDR2 is YNNKEL (reference sequence). The CDR3 loop is CASSQSRDRGEQFF. DNA of the CDR3: TGTGCCAGCAGCCAATCCCGGGACCGAGGGGAGCAGTTCTTC.

This clonotype was observed a handful of times. J is TRBJ2-3 and V is TRBV29-1; D tentatively reads TRBD1 or TRBD2 (5 bases each). Germline CDR1 SQVTM, CDR2 ANQGSEA. The CDR3 is 13 amino acids. With 7 bases removed from V and 2 bases from J, the gap between germline ends came to 13 bases. CDR3 DNA: TGCAGCGCCACCCCCGGGGCCACAGATACGCAGTATTTT. Translation: CSATPGATDTQYF.

This clonotype was found a few times. The chain has TRBV12-3 or TRBV12-4 and TRBJ2-5, with D perhaps TRBD1 (6 bases). V was cut by 5 bases and J by 2 bases, with 24 bases left in between. The CDR3 runs 18 residues. CDR3 sequence: CASSVEGTSDRPQETQYF. The DNA for the CDR3 is TGTGCCAGCAGTGTAGAGGGGACATCCGACAGGCCACAAGAGACCCAGTACTTC.

This chain uses TRBV12-3 or TRBV12-4 with TRBJ1-5; the D gene is possibly TRBD1 (6 bases). The CDR3 spans 15 residues. V was trimmed by 6 bases and J by 0 bases, leaving 12 bases between them. This CDR3 reads CASSARQVSNQPQHF. The CDR3 region has the DNA TGTGCCAGCAGCGCCCGACAGGTTAGCAATCAGCCCCAGCATTTT.

Many counts were recorded for this clonotype. The chain joins TRBV5-1 to TRBJ2-1; TRBD1 matches at 10 bases. The CDR3 is made up of 17 amino acids. Germline trimming cut 2 bases from V and 2 bases from J; bases unmatched to any gene: 7. CDR1 and CDR2 from the germline V gene are SGHRS and YFSETQ. The CDR3: CASSFSTGTGAYNEQFF. CDR3 DNA: TGCGCCAGCAGCTTCTCTACCGGGACAGGGGCCTACAATGAGCAGTTCTTC.

This clonotype was found many times. This chain links TRBV27 with TRBJ1-3, with D unresolved. The germline gives CDR1 MNHEY, CDR2 SMNVEV (reference sequence). V was pared by 5 bases and J by 0 bases, with 11 bases between. The CDR3 length is 15 residues. In DNA form, the CDR3 reads TGTGCCAGCAGTCGGACTTTTGCCTCTGGAAACACCATATATTTT. Encoded protein: CASSRTFASGNTIYF.

This clonotype was seen ten or more times. The chain recombines TRBV6-5 with TRBJ2-7; 7 positions agree with TRBD1. The CDR3 has 13 residues. The ends lost 10 bases at V and 5 bases at J; junction bases unmatched: 11. Germline CDR1 and CDR2: MNHEY and SVGAGI. CDR3 in amino acids: CATSSDRWNEQYF. The CDR3 DNA sequence: TGTGCCACCTCGTCGGACAGGTGGAACGAGCAGTACTTC.

The chain has TRBV5-6 and TRBJ1-4; D may be TRBD1 (6 bases). CDR1 and CDR2 from the germline V gene are SGHDT and YYEEEE. CDR3 length equals 17 residues. V was trimmed by 3 bases and J by 5 bases, leaving 20 bases between them. The CDR3 sequence: CASSSLPTGWRNEKLFF. DNA for the CDR3: TGTGCCAGCAGCTCCCTCCCCACAGGGTGGCGGAATGAAAAACTGTTTTTT.

The chain has TRBV6-1 and TRBJ2-3; a possible D gene is TRBD2 (6 bases). Germline V gene data show CDR1 as MNHNS and CDR2 as SASEGT. V lost 10 bases and J 4 bases, leaving 15 bases between the germline ends. The length of the CDR3 is 13 residues. The CDR3 region is CAISGQLSDTQYF. The CDR3 nucleotides read TGTGCCATCAGCGGGCAGCTATCAGATACGCAGTATTTT.

The chain links TRBV12-3 or TRBV12-4 to TRBJ1-1; D gene uncertain. The V end lost 6 bases, the J end lost 4 bases, and 12 bases lay between the germline ends. CDR3 length equals 13 residues. CDR3 nucleotides: TGTGCCAGCAGCTACTTAAAGGGCACTGAAGCTTTCTTT. It yields the protein CASSYLKGTEAFF.

The sample holds many counts of this clonotype. This chain joins TRBV7-7 and TRBJ2-3; D may be TRBD1 (5 bases). Germline lookup yields CDR1 SSHAT and CDR2 FNYEAQ (reference sequence). The CDR3 length is 15 residues. Trimming pared 5 bases from V and 0 bases from J, leaving 12 bases between. CDR3 nucleotides: TGTGCCAGCAGCATGACAGCTACTAGCACAGATACGCAGTATTTT. The encoded protein is CASSMTATSTDTQYF.

A remark on this clonotype: This may stem from a read error, because a much larger clone lies one nucleotide away. The genes are TRBV12-3 or TRBV12-4 and TRBJ2-4, with 7 bases aligning to TRBD1. This CDR3 is 16 amino acids long. After removal of 6 bases from V and 0 bases from J, the junction contained 8 bases not matched to a gene. CDR3 DNA sequence: TGTGCCAGCAGCGGCCCCCAGGGGGAAGCCAAAAACATTCAGTACTTC. Translation: CASSGPQGEAKNIQYF.

This clonotype has a count of ten or more. The rearrangement uses TRBV12-3 or TRBV12-4 and TRBJ1-5, with a possible D match to TRBD1 (5 bases). This CDR3 region has 14 residues. Trimming pared 1 base from V and 4 bases from J, leaving 8 bases between. The CDR3 sequence: CASSLEGPNQPQHF. The CDR3 DNA sequence: TGTGCCAGCAGTTTAGAGGGACCTAATCAGCCCCAGCATTTT.

V usage is TRBV20-1 and J usage is TRBJ1-5, with TRBD1 identical over 10 bases. The CDR3 is made up of 14 amino acids. Germline lookup yields CDR1 DFQATT and CDR2 SNEGSKA (reference sequence). Unmatched junction bases numbered 7, after V lost 6 bases and J lost 5 bases. The CDR3 spells CSAKTGGFDQPQHF. As DNA, the CDR3 is TGCAGTGCCAAGACAGGGGGCTTCGATCAGCCCCAGCATTTT.

This clonotype came up a few times. The chain recombines TRBV13 with TRBJ2-5; maybe TRBD1 (6 bases). Trimming shortened V by 0 bases and J by 5 bases, and 10 bases separated the two germline ends. Germline V gene lookup returns CDR1 PRHDT and CDR2 FYEKMQ (reference sequence). This CDR3 has 14 amino acids. CDR3 sequence: CASSLGQGMETQYF. The CDR3 nucleotides are TGTGCCAGCAGCTTAGGACAGGGTATGGAGACCCAGTACTTC.

This clonotype was observed many times. V is TRBV28 and J is TRBJ2-4; D assignment may be TRBD1 or TRBD2 (6 bases each). This CDR3 spans 15 amino acids. Germline assignment: CDR1 MDHEN and CDR2 SYDVKM. V lost 5 bases and J 7 bases, leaving 18 bases between the germline ends. The CDR3 DNA reads TGTGCCAGCAGTGGAGGTCGGGGGCGCGGGAACATTCAGTACTTC. This sequence encodes CASSGGRGRGNIQYF.

This clonotype was seen more than once but under ten times. The chain combines TRBV12-3 or TRBV12-4 with TRBJ2-2; tentative D call: TRBD1 (5 bases). This CDR3 region has 14 residues. The V end lost 8 bases, the J end lost 4 bases, and 14 bases lay between the germline ends. Here the CDR3 DNA reads TGTGCCAGCTCCCGGATAGGGGCCACCGGGGAGCTGTTTTTT. Translating it yields CASSRIGATGELFF.

This clonotype was counted ten times or more. The chain carries TRBV6-5 and TRBJ2-3; D not certain. The CDR3 spans 11 residues. V lost 6 bases and J lost 1, with 2 bases in between. CDR1 MNHEY and CDR2 SVGAGI come from the germline V gene. In DNA, the CDR3 is TGTGCCAGCAGACGCACAGATACGCAGTATTTT. This translates into CASRRTDTQYF.

This clonotype was found many times. The chain uses TRBV12-3 or TRBV12-4 and TRBJ2-1; weak D call: TRBD1 (5 bases). Trimming shortened V by 5 bases and J by 6 bases, and 14 bases separated the two germline ends. This CDR3 has 14 residues. CDR3 sequence (DNA): TGTGCCAGCAGTCCCTCCGACAGTGCCAATGAGCAGTTCTTC. Translation: CASSPSDSANEQFF.

V gene TRBV3-1 combines with J gene TRBJ2-4, with TRBD2 identical over 8 bases. Germline V CDR1 and CDR2: LGHDT, YNNKEL (reference sequence). The CDR3 spans 19 residues. The J segment lost 0 bases and the V segment lost 0 bases, leaving 10 bases of the junction unmatched. CDR3 protein: CASSQDHAGGQAAKNIQYF. In DNA form, the CDR3 reads TGTGCCAGCAGCCAAGATCATGCGGGAGGACAAGCAGCCAAAAACATTCAGTACTTC.